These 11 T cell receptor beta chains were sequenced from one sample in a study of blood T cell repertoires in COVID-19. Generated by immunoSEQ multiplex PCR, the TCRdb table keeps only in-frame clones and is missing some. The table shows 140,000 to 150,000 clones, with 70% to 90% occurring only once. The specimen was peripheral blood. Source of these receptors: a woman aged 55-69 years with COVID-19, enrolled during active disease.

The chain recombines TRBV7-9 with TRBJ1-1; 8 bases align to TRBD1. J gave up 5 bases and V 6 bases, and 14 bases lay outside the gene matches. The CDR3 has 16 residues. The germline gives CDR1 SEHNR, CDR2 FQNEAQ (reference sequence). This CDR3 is CASSPYRGASGTEAFF. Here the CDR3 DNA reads TGTGCCAGCAGTCCGTACAGGGGGGCGTCGGGAACTGAAGCTTTCTTT.

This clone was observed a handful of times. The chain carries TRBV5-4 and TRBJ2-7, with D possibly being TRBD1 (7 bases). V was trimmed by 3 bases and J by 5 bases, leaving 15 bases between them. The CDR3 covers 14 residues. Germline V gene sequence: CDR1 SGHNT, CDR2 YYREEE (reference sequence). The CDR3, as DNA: TGTGCCAGCAGCTCGCGGGACAGTAGCAACGAGCAGTACTTC. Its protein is CASSSRDSSNEQYF. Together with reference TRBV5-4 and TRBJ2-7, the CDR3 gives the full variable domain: ETGVTQSPTHLIKTRGQQVTLRCSSQSGHNTVSWYQQALGQGPQFIFQYYREEENGRGNFPPRFSGLQFPNYSSELNVNALELDDSALYLCASSSRDSSNEQYFGPGTRLTVT.

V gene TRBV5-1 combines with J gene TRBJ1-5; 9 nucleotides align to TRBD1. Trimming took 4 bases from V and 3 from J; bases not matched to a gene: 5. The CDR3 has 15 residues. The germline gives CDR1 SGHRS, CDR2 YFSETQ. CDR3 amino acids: CASSKGQGPNQPQHF. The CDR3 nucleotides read TGCGCCAGCAGCAAGGGACAGGGACCCAATCAGCCCCAGCATTTT.

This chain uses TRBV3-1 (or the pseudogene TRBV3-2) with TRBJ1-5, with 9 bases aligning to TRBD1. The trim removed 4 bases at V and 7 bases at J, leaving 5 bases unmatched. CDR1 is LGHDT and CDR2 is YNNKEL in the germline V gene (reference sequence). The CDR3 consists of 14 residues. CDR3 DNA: TGTGCCAGCAGCCGGACAGGGGAGGAACAGCCCCAGCATTTT. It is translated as CASSRTGEEQPQHF.

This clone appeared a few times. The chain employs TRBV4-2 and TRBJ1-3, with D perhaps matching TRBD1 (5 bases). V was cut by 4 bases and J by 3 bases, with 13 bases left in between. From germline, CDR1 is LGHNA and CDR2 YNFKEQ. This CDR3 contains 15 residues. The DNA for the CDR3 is TGTGCCAGCAGCCCTTCCATGACAGATGGAAACACCATATATTTT. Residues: CASSPSMTDGNTIYF.

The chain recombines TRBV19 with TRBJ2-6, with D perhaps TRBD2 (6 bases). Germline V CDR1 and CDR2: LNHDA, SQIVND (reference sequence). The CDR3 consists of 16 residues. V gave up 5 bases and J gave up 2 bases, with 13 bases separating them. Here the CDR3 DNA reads TGTGCCAGTAGTTTGGAGGGATCAACTGGGGCCAACGTCCTGACTTTC. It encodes CASSLEGSTGANVLTF.

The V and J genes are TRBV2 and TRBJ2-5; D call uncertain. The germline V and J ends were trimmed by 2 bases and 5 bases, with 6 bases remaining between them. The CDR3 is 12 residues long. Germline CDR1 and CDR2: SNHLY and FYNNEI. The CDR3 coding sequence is TGTGCCAGCAGTGAAAACCGGGAGACCCAGTACTTC. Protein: CASSENRETQYF.

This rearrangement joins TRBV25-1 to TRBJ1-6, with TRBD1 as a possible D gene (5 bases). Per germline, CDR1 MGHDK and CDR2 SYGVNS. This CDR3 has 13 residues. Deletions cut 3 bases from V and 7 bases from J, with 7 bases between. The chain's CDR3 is CASSDWGNSPLHF. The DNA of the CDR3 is TGTGCCAGCAGTGACTGGGGCAATTCACCCCTCCACTTT.

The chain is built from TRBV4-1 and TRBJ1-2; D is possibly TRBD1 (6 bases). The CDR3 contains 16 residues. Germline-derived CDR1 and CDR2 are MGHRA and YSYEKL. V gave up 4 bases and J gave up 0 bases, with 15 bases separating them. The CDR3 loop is CASSRDWTATNYGYTF. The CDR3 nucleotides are TGCGCCAGCAGCCGGGATTGGACAGCTACTAACTATGGCTACACCTTC.

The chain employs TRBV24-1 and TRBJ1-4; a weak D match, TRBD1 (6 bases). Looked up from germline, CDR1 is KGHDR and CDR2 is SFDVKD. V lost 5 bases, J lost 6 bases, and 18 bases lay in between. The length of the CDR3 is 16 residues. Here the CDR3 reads CATSGGTRISDEKLFF. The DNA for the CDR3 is TGTGCCACCAGTGGGGGGACAAGGATTTCGGATGAAAAACTGTTTTTT.

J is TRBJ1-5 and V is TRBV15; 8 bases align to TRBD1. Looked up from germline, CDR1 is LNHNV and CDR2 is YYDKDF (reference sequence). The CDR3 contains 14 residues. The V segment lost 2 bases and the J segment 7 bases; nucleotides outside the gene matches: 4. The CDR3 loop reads CATSRTGGRQPQHF. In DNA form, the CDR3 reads TGTGCCACCAGCAGAACAGGGGGAAGGCAGCCCCAGCATTTT.